This T cell receptor (beta chain) was recorded in a study of cytomegalovirus exposure and HLA in healthy donors. General study points: A classifier reportedly called cytomegalovirus status with high sensitivity and specificity. Researchers counted roughly 160 TCR beta chains as cytomegalovirus-associated. Previously analyzed data showed that most TCR beta V segments were productive at a frequency of about 87% or about 30%.

As to this clone: The antigen is undetermined.

A multiplex PCR was run with 60 Vbeta primers and 13 Jbeta primers. Clones were sequenced by immunoSEQ multiplex PCR, and TCRdb holds only the in-frame ones, with some missing. Of some 160,000 clones in the sample, about 80% were seen once. V shed 6 bases and J 0 bases; nucleotides not matched to a gene: 8. Germline CDR1 is SGHRS and CDR2 is YFSETQ. CDR3 length equals 16 residues. Sequencing was carried out using PBMCs. This TCR came from a man in his forties in good health and CMV-seronegative. The gene calls are TRBV5-1 and TRBJ2-2; 7 bases are a match to TRBD2. The CDR3 DNA is TGCGCCAGCACCTACTCGGGAGGATCGAACACCGGGGAGCTGTTTTTT. This encodes CASTYSGGSNTGELFF.